Sequencing of this T cell receptor (beta chain) was carried out in a study of cytomegalovirus exposure and HLA in healthy donors. The CDR3 extends over 14 amino acids. Germline V lookup: CDR1 ENHRY, CDR2 SYGVKD. Germline trimming cut 11 bases from V and 0 bases from J; bases unmatched to any gene: 4. Assay: immunoSEQ multiplex PCR; the TCRdb copy retains only in-frame clones and omits some. The sample holds approximately 65,000 clones, over 90% seen once. The chain uses TRBV10-3 and TRBJ2-3, with TRBD2 identical over 11 bases. Sequenced material: PBMCs. The sequence derives from a woman under 30 in good health and CMV-seronegative. In DNA form, the CDR3 reads TGTGCCTCGACTAGCGGGACGAGCACAGATACGCAGTATTTT. Encoded protein: CASTSGTSTDTQYF.